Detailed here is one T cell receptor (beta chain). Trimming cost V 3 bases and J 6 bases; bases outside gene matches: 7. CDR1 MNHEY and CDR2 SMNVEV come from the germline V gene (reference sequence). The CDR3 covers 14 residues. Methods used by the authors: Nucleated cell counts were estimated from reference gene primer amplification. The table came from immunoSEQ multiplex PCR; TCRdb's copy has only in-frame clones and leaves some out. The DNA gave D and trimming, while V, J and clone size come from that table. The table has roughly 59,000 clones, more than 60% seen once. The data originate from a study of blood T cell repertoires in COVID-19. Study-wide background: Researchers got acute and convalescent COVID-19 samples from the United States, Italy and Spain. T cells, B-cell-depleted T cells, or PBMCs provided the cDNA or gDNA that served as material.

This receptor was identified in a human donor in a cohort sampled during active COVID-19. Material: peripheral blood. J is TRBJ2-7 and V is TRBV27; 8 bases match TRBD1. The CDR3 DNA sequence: TGTGCCAGCAGTTTCGACAGGGGTTTTAGCGAGCAGTACTTC. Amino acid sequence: CASSFDRGFSEQYF.